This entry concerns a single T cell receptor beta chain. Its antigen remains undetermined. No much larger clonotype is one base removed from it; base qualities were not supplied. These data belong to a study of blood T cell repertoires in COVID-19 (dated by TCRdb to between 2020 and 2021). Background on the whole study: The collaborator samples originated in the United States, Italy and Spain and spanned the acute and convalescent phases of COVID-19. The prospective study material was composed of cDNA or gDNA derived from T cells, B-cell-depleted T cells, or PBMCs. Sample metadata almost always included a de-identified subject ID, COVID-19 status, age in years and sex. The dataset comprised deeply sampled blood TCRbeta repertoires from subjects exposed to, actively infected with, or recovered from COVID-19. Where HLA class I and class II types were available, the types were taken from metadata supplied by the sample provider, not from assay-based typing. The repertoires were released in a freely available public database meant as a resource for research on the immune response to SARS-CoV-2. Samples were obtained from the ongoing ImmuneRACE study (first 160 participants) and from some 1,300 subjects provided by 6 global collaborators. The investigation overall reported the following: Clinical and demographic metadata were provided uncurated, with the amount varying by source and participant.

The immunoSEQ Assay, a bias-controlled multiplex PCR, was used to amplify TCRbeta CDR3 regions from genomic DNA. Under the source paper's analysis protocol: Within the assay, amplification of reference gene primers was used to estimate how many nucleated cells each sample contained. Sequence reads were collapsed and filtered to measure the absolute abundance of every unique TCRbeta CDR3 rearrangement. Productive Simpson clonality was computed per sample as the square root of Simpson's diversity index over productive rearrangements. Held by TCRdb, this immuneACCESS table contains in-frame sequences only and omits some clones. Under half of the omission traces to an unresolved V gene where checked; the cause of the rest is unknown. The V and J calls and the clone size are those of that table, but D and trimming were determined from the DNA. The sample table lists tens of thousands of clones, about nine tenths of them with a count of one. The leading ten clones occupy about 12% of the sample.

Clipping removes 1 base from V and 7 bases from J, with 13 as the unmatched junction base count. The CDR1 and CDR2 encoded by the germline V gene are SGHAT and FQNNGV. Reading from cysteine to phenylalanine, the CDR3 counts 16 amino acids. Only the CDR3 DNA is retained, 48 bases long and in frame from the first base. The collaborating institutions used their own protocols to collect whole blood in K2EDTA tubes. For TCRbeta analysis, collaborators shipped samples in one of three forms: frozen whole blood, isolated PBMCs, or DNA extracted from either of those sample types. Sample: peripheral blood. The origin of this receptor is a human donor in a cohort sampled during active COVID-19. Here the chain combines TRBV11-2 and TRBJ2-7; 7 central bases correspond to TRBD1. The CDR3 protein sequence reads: CASSLGWGRTGGEQYF. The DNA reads TGTGCCAGCAGCTTAGGGTGGGGGCGGACAGGTGGAGAGCAGTACTTC.